Sequencing of this TCR beta chain was carried out in a study of shared clonotypes between healthy human individuals. Method: immunoSEQ multiplex PCR; TCRdb's copy keeps in-frame clones and lacks some. The table has 2,500,000 or so clones, 85% to 95% seen once. V lost 6 bases and J 6 bases, leaving 11 bases between the germline ends. CDR3 length: 13 residues. Germline V gene lookup returns CDR1 SEHNR and CDR2 FQNEAQ (reference sequence). The V call is TRBV7-9, the J call TRBJ2-2; D assignment may be TRBD1 or TRBD2 (6 bases each). Sequenced material: naive CD4+ T cells from PBMCs. Subset meaning: CD45RA+ positively selected. The clonotype originates from a man between 18 and 35 years old in good health. Some clones in this sample may be carry-over from other donors' samples. In DNA form, the CDR3 reads TGTGCCAGCAGGCCCGGGGGCTCCGGGGAGCTGTTTTTT. Protein product: CASRPGGSGELFF.